A selection of T cell receptor beta chains follows, all from one sample in a study of blood T cell repertoires in COVID-19. Method: immunoSEQ multiplex PCR; TCRdb's copy keeps in-frame clones and lacks some. The sample contains almost 250,000 clones, roughly 85% of which appear only once. The source material was PBMCs or T cells enriched from blood (not recorded which). Every receptor here comes from a woman aged 50 to 65 with acute COVID-19. Each CDR3 is given with its conserved first and last residue. The order of the fields is V gene, J gene, D gene, clone size, CDR3 DNA, CDR3 protein. D genes are given only for firm matches. Size tells how often a clone was seen (once, few, many) or the class of an expanded clone, and some rows leave it out.

v_call: TRBV19
j_call: TRBJ2-2
d_call: TRBD1
clone_size: -
cdr3_nt: TGTGCCACCAGGGGGCAGGGGCGCACCGGGGAGCTGTTTTTT
cdr3_aa: CATRGQGRTGELFF

v_call: TRBV27
j_call: TRBJ2-7
d_call: -
clone_size: -
cdr3_nt: TGTGCCAGCAGTTTATTACCGGGATCCTACGAGCAGTACTTC
cdr3_aa: CASSLLPGSYEQYF

v_call: TRBV30
j_call: TRBJ1-2
d_call: TRBD1
clone_size: once
cdr3_nt: TGTACCTGGAGTTCTAAGCGACATCAACAGGGGAATTCAGACTATGGCTACACCTTC
cdr3_aa: CTWSSKRHQQGNSDYGYTF

v_call: TRBV18
j_call: TRBJ2-2
d_call: TRBD2
clone_size: -
cdr3_nt: TGTGCCAGCTCACCAAAGCTAGCGGGACAGAAGAACACCGGGGAGCTGTTTTTT
cdr3_aa: CASSPKLAGQKNTGELFF

v_call: TRBV11-2
j_call: TRBJ1-2
d_call: TRBD1
clone_size: -
cdr3_nt: TGTGCCAGCAGCTTAGGACAGGGGCCTGGCTACACCTTC
cdr3_aa: CASSLGQGPGYTF

v_call: TRBV29-1
j_call: TRBJ1-1
d_call: TRBD1
clone_size: -
cdr3_nt: TGCAGCGTGGAACAGGGGATCACTGAAGCTTTCTTT
cdr3_aa: CSVEQGITEAFF

v_call: TRBV7-2
j_call: TRBJ2-1
d_call: TRBD2
clone_size: -
cdr3_nt: TGTGCCAGCACGATCTCAGCGGGGGAACACAATGAGCAGTTCTTC
cdr3_aa: CASTISAGEHNEQFF

v_call: TRBV7-8
j_call: TRBJ2-6
d_call: -
clone_size: -
cdr3_nt: TGTGCCAGCAGCTCGATGACAGACTCTGGGGCCAACGTCCTGACTTTC
cdr3_aa: CASSSMTDSGANVLTF

v_call: TRBV7-3
j_call: TRBJ1-1
d_call: -
clone_size: -
cdr3_nt: TGTGCCAGCAGCTCTCAGGAGAACACTGAAGCTTTCTTT
cdr3_aa: CASSSQENTEAFF

v_call: TRBV6-5
j_call: TRBJ2-5
d_call: TRBD2
clone_size: -
cdr3_nt: TGTGCCAGCAGTTACCCTACCGGGGGGAGGGAGACCCAGTACTTC
cdr3_aa: CASSYPTGGRETQYF

v_call: TRBV3-1/TRBV3-2
j_call: TRBJ2-6
d_call: TRBD2
clone_size: -
cdr3_nt: TGTGCCAGCAGCCAAGCGGGGGGAACCGGGGCCAACGTCCTGACTTTC
cdr3_aa: CASSQAGGTGANVLTF

v_call: TRBV6-2/TRBV6-3
j_call: TRBJ1-2
d_call: -
clone_size: once
cdr3_nt: TGTGCCAGCAGCCGCCTACTTTCTGGAGGTGGCTACACCTTC
cdr3_aa: CASSRLLSGGGYTF

v_call: TRBV3-1/TRBV3-2
j_call: TRBJ1-4
d_call: -
clone_size: -
cdr3_nt: TGTGCCAGCAGCCAAGATCCCAGGGTTATAGGTGAAAAACTGTTTTTT
cdr3_aa: CASSQDPRVIGEKLFF

v_call: TRBV7-2
j_call: TRBJ1-6
d_call: TRBD1
clone_size: few
cdr3_nt: TGTGCCAGCAGCTTAGGGACAGGGTATAATTCACCCCTCCACTTT
cdr3_aa: CASSLGTGYNSPLHF

v_call: TRBV6-5
j_call: TRBJ1-2
d_call: -
clone_size: few
cdr3_nt: TGTGCCAGCAAGTCCCACAGGGAGGGATACTATGGCTACACCTTC
cdr3_aa: CASKSHREGYYGYTF

v_call: TRBV27
j_call: TRBJ1-1
d_call: -
clone_size: -
cdr3_nt: TGTGCCAGCAGTCTTGCCAGGGGACCAAGGACTGAAGCTTTCTTT
cdr3_aa: CASSLARGPRTEAFF

v_call: TRBV25-1
j_call: TRBJ1-2
d_call: -
clone_size: -
cdr3_nt: TGTGCCAGCAAGAGTTATCGAGGGTCCGGCGGCTACACCTTC
cdr3_aa: CASKSYRGSGGYTF

v_call: TRBV4-1
j_call: TRBJ1-1
d_call: -
clone_size: -
cdr3_nt: TGCGCCAGCAGACTATCCGAGAACACTGAAGCTTTCTTT
cdr3_aa: CASRLSENTEAFF

v_call: TRBV12-5
j_call: TRBJ1-2
d_call: TRBD1
clone_size: -
cdr3_nt: TGTGCTAGTGGTTTGCCCACCGGACAGGGCTATGGCTACACCTTC
cdr3_aa: CASGLPTGQGYGYTF

v_call: TRBV30
j_call: TRBJ1-2
d_call: -
clone_size: few
cdr3_nt: TGTGCCTGGAGTAGGACAGTCTATGGCTACACCTTC
cdr3_aa: CAWSRTVYGYTF

v_call: TRBV3-1/TRBV3-2
j_call: TRBJ1-2
d_call: TRBD1
clone_size: -
cdr3_nt: TGTGCCAGCAGCCCTTGGACAGGGGGAAACTATGGCTACACCTTC
cdr3_aa: CASSPWTGGNYGYTF

v_call: TRBV7-2
j_call: TRBJ1-2
d_call: TRBD1
clone_size: once
cdr3_nt: TGTGCCAGCAGCCCGGGGACAGGGCGGGTTGGCTACACCTTC
cdr3_aa: CASSPGTGRVGYTF

v_call: TRBV4-3
j_call: TRBJ1-2
d_call: -
clone_size: -
cdr3_nt: TGCGCCAGCAGCCAAGAGACAGCTAACTCCGGCTACACCTTC
cdr3_aa: CASSQETANSGYTF

v_call: TRBV30
j_call: TRBJ1-3
d_call: TRBD1
clone_size: few
cdr3_nt: TGTGCCTGGAGTGTACCGGGACAGATATATTTT
cdr3_aa: CAWSVPGQIYF

v_call: TRBV7-9
j_call: TRBJ1-1
d_call: TRBD1
clone_size: -
cdr3_nt: TGTGCCAGCAGCTCAGGGGGCGCGAACACTGAAGCTTTCTTT
cdr3_aa: CASSSGGANTEAFF

v_call: TRBV18
j_call: TRBJ2-1
d_call: TRBD2
clone_size: once
cdr3_nt: TGTGCCAGCTCACCGGTTGCGGGGGACAATGAGCAGTTCTTC
cdr3_aa: CASSPVAGDNEQFF

v_call: TRBV5-6
j_call: TRBJ1-6
d_call: -
clone_size: once
cdr3_nt: TGTGCCAGCAGCCCCCGGAGGGATTATAATTCACCCCTCCACTTT
cdr3_aa: CASSPRRDYNSPLHF

v_call: TRBV9
j_call: TRBJ1-6
d_call: -
clone_size: few
cdr3_nt: TGTGCCAGCAGCGTAGGAGGGTCTAATTCACCCCTCCACTTT
cdr3_aa: CASSVGGSNSPLHF

v_call: TRBV5-6
j_call: TRBJ1-6
d_call: -
clone_size: few
cdr3_nt: TGTGCCAGCAGTCCGGGTGGGAATTCACCCCTCCACTTT
cdr3_aa: CASSPGGNSPLHF

v_call: TRBV19
j_call: TRBJ2-3
d_call: -
clone_size: -
cdr3_nt: TGTGCCAGTAGTATACCAAGCACAGATACGCAGTATTTT
cdr3_aa: CASSIPSTDTQYF

v_call: TRBV27
j_call: TRBJ1-5
d_call: TRBD1
clone_size: -
cdr3_nt: TGTGCCAGCAGTCCTGGGACAGGGGCTTCTCAGCCCCAGCATTTT
cdr3_aa: CASSPGTGASQPQHF

v_call: TRBV6-5
j_call: TRBJ2-5
d_call: TRBD1
clone_size: once
cdr3_nt: TGTGCCAGCAGGGCTAGGGGGCGGGAGACCCAGTACTTC
cdr3_aa: CASRARGRETQYF

v_call: TRBV25-1
j_call: TRBJ2-3
d_call: -
clone_size: -
cdr3_nt: TGTGCCAGCAGACAGAACACAGATACGCAGTATTTT
cdr3_aa: CASRQNTDTQYF

v_call: TRBV30
j_call: TRBJ1-2
d_call: -
clone_size: -
cdr3_nt: TGTGCCTCGTATTCCCGGGGCTACACCTTC
cdr3_aa: CASYSRGYTF

v_call: TRBV5-4
j_call: TRBJ2-7
d_call: TRBD2
clone_size: -
cdr3_nt: TGTGCCAGCAGCTCCTCGGGAGGCTACGAGCAGTACTTC
cdr3_aa: CASSSSGGYEQYF

v_call: TRBV11-2
j_call: TRBJ1-1
d_call: -
clone_size: -
cdr3_nt: TGTGCCAGCAGCTTGCGCCGAGGGAGGGAGAATGAAGCTTTCTTT
cdr3_aa: CASSLRRGRENEAFF

v_call: TRBV19
j_call: TRBJ2-7
d_call: TRBD1
clone_size: -
cdr3_nt: TGTGCCAGTGGAGGGACAGGGGGAATCTACGAGCAGTACTTC
cdr3_aa: CASGGTGGIYEQYF

v_call: TRBV7-8
j_call: TRBJ2-7
d_call: TRBD2
clone_size: -
cdr3_nt: TGTGCCAGCAGCTCGGGACTAGCGGGGAATAAGGGGGAGCAGTACTTC
cdr3_aa: CASSSGLAGNKGEQYF

v_call: TRBV6-6
j_call: TRBJ1-2
d_call: -
clone_size: once
cdr3_nt: TGTGCCAGCAGTCTACCTGGGAGTTCCTACACCTTC
cdr3_aa: CASSLPGSSYTF

v_call: TRBV20-1
j_call: TRBJ1-2
d_call: -
clone_size: -
cdr3_nt: TGCAGTGTTCATAGTGGCTATGGCTACACCTTC
cdr3_aa: CSVHSGYGYTF

v_call: TRBV24-1
j_call: TRBJ1-5
d_call: TRBD1
clone_size: once
cdr3_nt: TGTGCCACCAGTGATGGCGGAGGGGGCGGAAATCAGCCCCAGCATTTT
cdr3_aa: CATSDGGGGGNQPQHF

v_call: TRBV2
j_call: TRBJ1-4
d_call: -
clone_size: -
cdr3_nt: TGTGCCAGCAGTAGGACTTCTGCAACTAATGAAAAACTGTTTTTT
cdr3_aa: CASSRTSATNEKLFF

v_call: TRBV5-4
j_call: TRBJ1-5
d_call: -
clone_size: -
cdr3_nt: TGTGCCAGCAGCTTGCAGGGTGGCAATCAGCCCCAGCATTTT
cdr3_aa: CASSLQGGNQPQHF

v_call: TRBV10-1
j_call: TRBJ2-7
d_call: TRBD1
clone_size: many
cdr3_nt: TGCGCCAGCACTGGGGGACAGGGACCTACCTACGAGCAGTACTTC
cdr3_aa: CASTGGQGPTYEQYF

v_call: TRBV6-5
j_call: TRBJ2-5
d_call: -
clone_size: -
cdr3_nt: TGTGCCAGCAGTTACGCGAGGGGCGCGGGGGAGACCCAGTACTTC
cdr3_aa: CASSYARGAGETQYF

v_call: TRBV9
j_call: TRBJ2-7
d_call: -
clone_size: -
cdr3_nt: TGTGCCAGCAGCGTAGACCCCAGGGTGGTAAACGAGCAGTACTTC
cdr3_aa: CASSVDPRVVNEQYF

v_call: TRBV7-6
j_call: TRBJ2-1
d_call: -
clone_size: once
cdr3_nt: TGTGCCAGCAGCCGTCGCCCTGGGAGTGCCCACAATGAGCAGTTCTTC
cdr3_aa: CASSRRPGSAHNEQFF

v_call: TRBV5-1
j_call: TRBJ1-1
d_call: -
clone_size: -
cdr3_nt: TGCGCCAGCAGCGCACAGGGATCGAACACTGAAGCTTTCTTT
cdr3_aa: CASSAQGSNTEAFF

v_call: TRBV3-1/TRBV3-2
j_call: TRBJ1-5
d_call: -
clone_size: -
cdr3_nt: TGTGCCAGCAGCCAGGCGGGCTTGGGAAACAATCAGCCCCAGCATTTT
cdr3_aa: CASSQAGLGNNQPQHF